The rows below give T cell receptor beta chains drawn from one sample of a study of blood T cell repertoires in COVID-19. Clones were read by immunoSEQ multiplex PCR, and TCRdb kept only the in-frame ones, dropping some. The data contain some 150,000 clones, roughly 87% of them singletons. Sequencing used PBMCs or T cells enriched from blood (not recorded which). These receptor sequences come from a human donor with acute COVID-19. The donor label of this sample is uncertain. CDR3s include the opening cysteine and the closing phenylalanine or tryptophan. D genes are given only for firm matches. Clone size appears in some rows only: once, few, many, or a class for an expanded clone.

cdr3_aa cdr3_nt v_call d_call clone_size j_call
CASSLASDEKLFF TGTGCCAGCAGCTTGGCCTCTGATGAAAAACTGTTTTTT TRBV5-6 NA once TRBJ1-4
CASSLERERQFF TGTGCCAGCAGCCTCGAAAGGGAGAGGCAGTTCTTC TRBV3-1/TRBV3-2 NA NA TRBJ2-1
CASSLSGSTDTQYF TGCGCCAGCAGCTTAAGCGGTAGCACAGATACGCAGTATTTT TRBV5-1 NA NA TRBJ2-3
CASSVTGQGSDEQFF TGTGCCAGTAGTGTCACAGGACAGGGGAGCGATGAGCAGTTCTTC TRBV19 TRBD1 NA TRBJ2-1
CASSIAVSNQPQHF TGTGCCAGTAGTATCGCGGTAAGCAATCAGCCCCAGCATTTT TRBV19 NA NA TRBJ1-5
CASSLQGKETQYF TGTGCCAGCAGCCTCCAGGGGAAAGAGACCCAGTACTTC TRBV3-1/TRBV3-2 NA NA TRBJ2-5
CAWSVRRDNEQFF TGTGCCTGGAGTGTACGTCGGGACAATGAGCAGTTCTTC TRBV30 NA NA TRBJ2-1
CASSRTGQGYEQYF TGTGCCAGCAGCCGAACGGGACAGGGCTACGAGCAGTACTTC TRBV11-1 TRBD1 NA TRBJ2-7
CASSPVFGETGYF TGTGCCAGCTCACCTGTCTTCGGGGAGACGGGGTACTTC TRBV18 NA NA TRBJ2-7
CASSPGQGTDTQYF TGTGCCAGCAGCCCCGGGCAGGGAACAGATACGCAGTATTTT TRBV7-2 NA NA TRBJ2-3
CASSPTGGAMNTEAFF TGCGCCAGCAGCCCGACCGGGGGGGCAATGAACACTGAAGCTTTCTTT TRBV5-1 NA once TRBJ1-1
CARSRTGGANTGELFF TGTGCCAGAAGCAGAACAGGGGGCGCGAACACCGGGGAGCTGTTTTTT TRBV5-3 TRBD1 NA TRBJ2-2
CASSYMTGGAPKQYF TGTGCCAGCAGTTACATGACAGGGGGCGCCCCCAAGCAGTACTTC TRBV6-5 TRBD1 NA TRBJ2-7
CASSQAAGYGYTF TGTGCCAGCAGCCAAGCGGCAGGCTATGGCTACACCTTC TRBV3-1/TRBV3-2 NA NA TRBJ1-2
CAISDRDREPTDTQYF TGTGCCATCAGTGACCGGGACAGGGAACCCACAGATACGCAGTATTTT TRBV10-3 TRBD1 NA TRBJ2-3
CASSAPGTGRETQYF TGTGCCAGCAGTGCACCCGGGACAGGGAGGGAGACCCAGTACTTC TRBV25-1 TRBD1 NA TRBJ2-5
CASSATGTNNEQFF TGCGCCAGCAGTGCGACCGGGACTAACAATGAGCAGTTCTTC TRBV10-2 TRBD2 NA TRBJ2-1
CASSLGIRQGTNTEAFF TGCGCCAGCAGCTTGGGTATTCGACAGGGAACGAACACTGAAGCTTTCTTT TRBV5-1 TRBD1 NA TRBJ1-1
CASSRSGETGELFF TGTGCCAGCAGTCGAAGCGGGGAGACCGGGGAGCTGTTTTTT TRBV6-4 TRBD2 NA TRBJ2-2
CASSSGLAGLETQYF TGTGCCAGCAGCTCTGGACTAGCGGGGCTAGAGACCCAGTACTTC TRBV7-3 TRBD2 NA TRBJ2-5
CASSLFHATGLAGGTQMNEQFF TGTGCCAGCAGCCTCTTTCACGCCACCGGACTAGCGGGGGGGACTCAAATGAATGAGCAGTTCTTC TRBV4-2 TRBD2 NA TRBJ2-1
CASSLQGYNEQFF TGTGCCAGCAGTCTTCAGGGATACAATGAGCAGTTCTTC TRBV12-3/TRBV12-4 NA NA TRBJ2-1
CASSSGLAGETQYF TGCGCCAGCAGCTCCGGACTAGCGGGGGAGACCCAGTACTTC TRBV5-1 TRBD2 NA TRBJ2-5
CASSEKELRGKQPQHF TGTGCCAGCAGTGAAAAAGAGTTGAGGGGGAAACAGCCCCAGCATTTT TRBV25-1 NA NA TRBJ1-5
CAISAGGPGNTIYF TGTGCCATCAGTGCCGGAGGGCCTGGAAACACCATATATTTT TRBV10-3 NA NA TRBJ1-3
CASSPETGGNSPLHF TGTGCCAGCAGCCCCGAGACAGGGGGCAATTCACCCCTCCACTTT TRBV7-9 TRBD1 once TRBJ1-6
CATANRSLGYTF TGTGCCACCGCTAACAGGTCCCTAGGCTACACCTTC TRBV19 NA NA TRBJ1-2
CASSQEGSGDTQYF TGTGCCAGCAGCCAAGAGGGTAGCGGGGATACGCAGTATTTT TRBV14 TRBD2 NA TRBJ2-3
CASSLRETQYF TGTGCCAGCAGTCTTAGAGAGACCCAGTACTTC TRBV6-5 NA NA TRBJ2-5
CASSQGSFVYEQYF TGTGCCAGCAGCCAAGGGAGCTTCGTCTACGAGCAGTACTTC TRBV14 NA NA TRBJ2-7
CASSLVGETTGYTF TGTGCCAGCAGCCTCGTCGGGGAGACAACGGGCTACACCTTC TRBV5-4 NA NA TRBJ1-2
CASSQYTVAGYTQYF TGTGCCAGCAGCCAGTATACCGTAGCGGGATATACGCAGTATTTT TRBV3-1/TRBV3-2 TRBD2 NA TRBJ2-3
CASSQTGTGLYEQYF TGTGCCAGCAGCCAAACCGGGACAGGGCTCTACGAGCAGTACTTC TRBV7-9 TRBD1 NA TRBJ2-7
CASSQDEDTQYF TGTGCCAGCAGCCAAGACGAGGATACGCAGTATTTT TRBV14 NA NA TRBJ2-3
CASSPLDGGQTGANVLTF TGTGCCAGCTCACCACTCGACGGGGGGCAGACTGGGGCCAACGTCCTGACTTTC TRBV18 NA NA TRBJ2-6
CSASQLAGGPRSYNEQFF TGCAGTGCTAGTCAACTAGCGGGGGGGCCTCGATCCTACAATGAGCAGTTCTTC TRBV20-1 TRBD2 NA TRBJ2-1
CASSLTGRGARAEQYF TGTGCCAGCAGCCTTACTGGGCGGGGGGCTCGGGCCGAGCAGTACTTC TRBV7-3 TRBD2 NA TRBJ2-7
CASSGGLAGNTQYF TGTGCCAGCAGCGGAGGACTAGCGGGGAATACGCAGTATTTT TRBV9 TRBD2 NA TRBJ2-3
CASNPGQGSYEQYF TGTGCCAGTAACCCGGGACAGGGATCCTACGAGCAGTACTTC TRBV19 TRBD1 NA TRBJ2-7
CASSLDGLSSYGYTF TGCGCCAGCAGCTTGGACGGACTTAGTTCCTATGGCTACACCTTC TRBV5-1 NA NA TRBJ1-2
CASSYRGLGNTEAFF TGTGCCAGCAGTTATCGGGGGTTAGGGAACACTGAAGCTTTCTTT TRBV6-5 NA NA TRBJ1-1
CASSQGLAGVYTGELFF TGTGCCAGCAGCCAAGGGCTAGCGGGGGTCTACACCGGGGAGCTGTTTTTT TRBV4-2 TRBD2 NA TRBJ2-2
CASSAVNYGYTF TGTGCCAGCAGTGCGGTTAACTATGGCTACACCTTC TRBV12-3/TRBV12-4 NA NA TRBJ1-2
CASSERTVSLSGNTIYF TGTGCCAGCAGCGAGCGGACAGTCTCCCTCTCTGGAAACACCATATATTTT TRBV14 NA NA TRBJ1-3
CASSPRSYYTEAFF TGTGCCAGCAGCCCCCGTTCTTATTACACTGAAGCTTTCTTT TRBV7-9 NA NA TRBJ1-1
CASSPTPGTGREKLFF TGTGCCAGTAGCCCTACACCGGGGACAGGGCGTGAAAAACTGTTTTTT TRBV19 TRBD1 NA TRBJ1-4
CASSLGQGGYEQYF TGTGCCAGCAGCCTCGGACAGGGGGGGTACGAGCAGTACTTC TRBV7-9 TRBD1 NA TRBJ2-7
CASSPPGLLGVNIQYF TGTGCCAGCTCACCCCCAGGTTTGTTGGGAGTAAACATTCAGTACTTC TRBV18 NA NA TRBJ2-4
CASSGLQGGGTGELFF TGTGCCAGCAGTGGCCTTCAGGGAGGCGGGACCGGGGAGCTGTTTTTT TRBV6-1 NA NA TRBJ2-2
CASSEAGTSGQGWRSPLHF TGTGCCAGCAGTGAAGCCGGGACATCGGGACAGGGATGGCGATCACCCCTCCACTTT TRBV2 TRBD1 NA TRBJ1-6
CASSLGDWREQFF TGTGCCAGCAGCTTGGGGGACTGGCGTGAGCAGTTCTTC TRBV7-2 NA NA TRBJ2-1